These 2 T cell receptor beta chains were sequenced from one sample in a study of spatial heterogeneity in lung cancer. Findings and caveats of the study: It was found that expanded intratumoral alpha and beta TCR counts tracked tumor mutation counts.

Time point reported: sample taken at primary tumor resection. Their antigens remain unidentified. TCRdb re-called the 5' RACE reads through MiXCR, storing one row per CDR3 protein. The sample carries 10,000 to 11,000 distinct CDR3 sequences, 7.9% recorded once. The source was lung tumor tissue, collected at surgery. The receptors derive from a female donor with early-stage non-small cell lung cancer.

This clonotype was seen many times. A library prepared for alpha chains yielded this beta chain as an off-target read; its size is of little meaning. CDR3 sequence (DNA): TGTGCCAGCAGTCTCCCTACCTTGACTAGCGGCCTTCCTCCTACGCAGTATTTT. This translates into CASSLPTLTSGLPPTQYF. The chain combines TRBV12-3 or TRBV12-4 with TRBJ2-3; 9 bases match TRBD2. CDR3 length equals 18 residues. Trimming removed 5 bases from V and 8 bases from J; junction bases left unmatched: 20.

This clonotype was counted at least ten times. This beta chain is an unintended read in a library built for alpha chains; its size means little. This rearrangement joins TRBV5-1 to TRBJ1-1, with 7 positions matching TRBD1. Germline trimming cut 3 bases from V and 0 bases from J; bases unmatched to any gene: 2. The germline CDR1 and CDR2 sequences are SGHRS and YFSETQ. The CDR3 contains 14 residues. The CDR3 is CASSSGQMNTEAFF. CDR3 bases: TGCGCCAGCAGCTCGGGACAGATGAACACTGAAGCTTTCTTT.